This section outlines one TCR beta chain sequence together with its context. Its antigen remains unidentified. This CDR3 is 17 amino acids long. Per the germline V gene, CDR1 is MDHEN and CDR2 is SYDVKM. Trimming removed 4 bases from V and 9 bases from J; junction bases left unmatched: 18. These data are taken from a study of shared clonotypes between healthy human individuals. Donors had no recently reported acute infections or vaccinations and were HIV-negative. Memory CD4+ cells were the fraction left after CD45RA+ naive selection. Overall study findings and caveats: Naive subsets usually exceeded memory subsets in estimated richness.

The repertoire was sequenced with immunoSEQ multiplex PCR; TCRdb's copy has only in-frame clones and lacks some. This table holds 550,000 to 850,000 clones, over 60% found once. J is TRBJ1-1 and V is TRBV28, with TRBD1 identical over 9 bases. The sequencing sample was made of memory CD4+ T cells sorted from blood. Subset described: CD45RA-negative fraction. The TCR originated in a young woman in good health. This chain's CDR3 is CASSYSLLGQGLGKAFF. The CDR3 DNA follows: TGTGCCAGCAGTTACAGCCTTTTAGGACAGGGGTTGGGGAAAGCTTTCTTT. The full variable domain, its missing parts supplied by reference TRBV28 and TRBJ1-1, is DVKVTQSSRYLVKRTGEKVFLECVQDMDHENMFWYRQDPGLGLRLIYFSYDVKMKEKGDIPEGYSVSREKKERFSLILESASTNQTSMYLCASSYSLLGQGLGKAFFGQGTRLTVV.